The 16 T cell receptor beta chains below were found in one sample sequenced in a study of T-cell memory formation after mild COVID-19. TCRdb used MiXCR to reprocess the 5' RACE reads, holding one entry per CDR3 protein. The sample yields around 130,000 distinct CDR3 sequences, about 17% seen once. Sequencing was done on a sample of PBMCs or a T cell subset sorted from them (not recorded which). Every receptor here comes from an adult woman who had mild COVID-19 (a few samples of this study predate the infection). Cell type and time point are not known.

This clonotype was detected a few times. The V gene is TRBV27, the J gene TRBJ2-2; 12 bases are a match to TRBD2. The germline V gene has CDR1 MNHEY and CDR2 SMNVEV (reference sequence). V trimming: 4 bases; J trimming: 9 bases; junction bases outside the gene matches: 3. There are 14 residues in the CDR3. The CDR3: CASSSLAGGRELFF. CDR3 in DNA: TGTGCCAGCAGTTCACTAGCGGGAGGCCGGGAGCTGTTTTTT.

This chain uses TRBV4-3 with TRBJ2-2; D gene uncertain. V shed 0 bases and J shed 10 bases, with 18 bases lying between them. The CDR3 runs to 16 residues. Germline V CDR1 and CDR2: LGHNA, YSLEER. CDR3 nucleotides: TGCGCCAGCAGCCAAGATCCCATAATTGGACCCGTGGAGCTGTTTTTT. Translated, it gives CASSQDPIIGPVELFF.

This clonotype appeared a few times. J is TRBJ1-1 and V is TRBV12-3 or TRBV12-4; 7 nucleotides match TRBD1. This CDR3 is 14 amino acids long. The junction had 5 bases not matched to a gene; V was cut back by 5 bases and J by 2 bases. The CDR3 region is CASSKTGSNTEAFF. The CDR3 DNA is TGTGCCAGCAGTAAGACAGGGAGCAACACTGAAGCTTTCTTT.

This sequence joins TRBV20-1 and TRBJ1-1, with D tentatively TRBD1 (5 bases). This CDR3 spans 14 amino acids. V lost 6 bases to trimming and J lost 6 bases, with 20 bases between them. The germline V gene has CDR1 DFQATT and CDR2 SNEGSKA (reference sequence). In DNA form, the CDR3 reads TGCAGTGCACAGAAGGTACCGACAGCTCCTGAAGCTTTCTTT. It is translated as CSAQKVPTAPEAFF.

The V and J genes are TRBV18 and TRBJ2-5; the match to TRBD1 covers 9 bases. From germline, CDR1 is KGHSH and CDR2 LQKENI. The J segment lost 1 base and the V segment lost 4 bases, leaving 7 bases of the junction unmatched. The CDR3 length is 16 residues. The CDR3: CASSLQGQGTQETQYF. CDR3 coding DNA: TGTGCCAGCTCACTACAAGGACAGGGGACCCAAGAGACCCAGTACTTC.

This chain connects TRBV7-8 to TRBJ1-4; D uncertain. This CDR3 has 13 amino acids. The V end lost 2 bases, the J end lost 11 bases, and 12 bases lay between the germline ends. Per germline, CDR1 SGHVS and CDR2 FQNEAQ. This CDR3 is CASSLTTAGKLFF. The CDR3 DNA reads TGTGCCAGCAGCTTAACAACCGCCGGGAAACTGTTTTTT.

The rearrangement uses TRBV2 and TRBJ1-2; 9 bases match TRBD1. J was trimmed by 7 bases and V by 2 bases; bases with no gene match: 5. This CDR3 has 14 residues. Germline assignment: CDR1 SNHLY and CDR2 FYNNEI. The CDR3 is CASSERGQGFGYTF. For the CDR3, the DNA is TGTGCCAGCAGTGAAAGGGGACAGGGTTTTGGCTACACCTTC.

This chain joins TRBV12-3 or TRBV12-4 and TRBJ1-2; 8 bases align to TRBD1. The junction had 5 bases not matched to a gene; V was cut back by 1 base and J by 4 bases. This CDR3 comprises 15 residues. The DNA for the CDR3 is TGTGCCAGCAGTTTAGTACGGGACAGGATCTATGGCTACACCTTC. It encodes CASSLVRDRIYGYTF.

The CDR3 sequence: CASSRRISYEQYF. DNA of the CDR3: TGTGCCAGCTCCCGACGGATCTCCTACGAGCAGTACTTC. The chain uses TRBV27 and TRBJ2-7; D call uncertain. V gave up 8 bases and J gave up 0 bases, with 11 bases separating them. Germline V gene lookup returns CDR1 MNHEY and CDR2 SMNVEV (reference sequence). This CDR3 has 13 amino acids.

V gene TRBV4-1 combines with J gene TRBJ2-5; D uncertain. Trimming stripped 1 base from V and 4 bases from J, with 7 bases between. CDR3 length: 13 amino acids. Germline CDR1 and CDR2: MGHRA and YSYEKL. The CDR3 DNA reads as TGCGCCAGCAGCCAAGCTCACCTAGAGACCCAGTACTTC. Translation: CASSQAHLETQYF.

V is TRBV25-1 and J is TRBJ1-1, with D unclear. CDR3 length equals 11 residues. V lost 4 bases, J lost 3 bases, and 3 bases lay in between. The germline V gene encodes CDR1 MGHDK and CDR2 SYGVNS. The CDR3 is CASSGYTEAFF. The CDR3 region has the DNA TGTGCCAGCAGTGGGTACACTGAAGCTTTCTTT.

CDR3 amino acids: CASSQRGDVSSYNEQFF. The CDR3 bases are TGTGCCAGCAGCCAAAGAGGGGACGTAAGCTCCTACAATGAGCAGTTCTTC. The chain employs TRBV14 and TRBJ2-1; the D call may be TRBD1 or TRBD2 (5 bases each). Germline values: CDR1 SGHDN, CDR2 FVKESK. This CDR3 is 17 amino acids long. Trimming cost V 2 bases and J 0 bases, with 14 bases left between them.

The chain joins TRBV12-3 or TRBV12-4 to TRBJ1-6; the D gene is possibly TRBD1 (5 bases). Trimming cost V 7 bases and J 7 bases, with 14 bases left between them. This CDR3 has 14 amino acids. DNA of the CDR3: TGTGCCAGCATCCTGGGGGGAGGAAATTCACCCCTCCACTTT. Translating it yields CASILGGGNSPLHF.

This chain joins TRBV20-1 and TRBJ2-3; unclear D gene. V was cut by 2 bases and J by 4 bases, with 4 bases left in between. This CDR3 spans 11 amino acids. Germline CDR1 is DFQATT and CDR2 is SNEGSKA (reference sequence). The CDR3 DNA reads TGCAGTGCTAGACAGGCAGATACGCAGTATTTT. Encoded protein: CSARQADTQYF.

This clonotype was picked up a small number of times. V gene TRBV5-1 combines with J gene TRBJ2-5; 8 bases map to TRBD2. The length of the CDR3 is 14 residues. Trimming took 4 bases from V and 2 from J; bases not matched to a gene: 4. Germline V gene data show CDR1 as SGHRS and CDR2 as YFSETQ. The chain's CDR3 is CASSLAGSQETQYF. In nucleotides, the CDR3 is TGCGCCAGCAGCCTAGCGGGTTCTCAAGAGACCCAGTACTTC.

This clonotype was counted a few times. J is TRBJ2-2 and V is TRBV29-1, with D perhaps matching TRBD2 (5 bases). Per the germline V gene, CDR1 is SQVTM and CDR2 is ANQGSEA. V dropped 2 bases and J dropped 8 bases, with 12 bases sitting between them. The CDR3 has 13 amino acids. The CDR3 bases are TGCAGCGTTGAATCGGCTAGCAGGGGGGAGCTGTTTTTT. Amino acid sequence: CSVESASRGELFF.